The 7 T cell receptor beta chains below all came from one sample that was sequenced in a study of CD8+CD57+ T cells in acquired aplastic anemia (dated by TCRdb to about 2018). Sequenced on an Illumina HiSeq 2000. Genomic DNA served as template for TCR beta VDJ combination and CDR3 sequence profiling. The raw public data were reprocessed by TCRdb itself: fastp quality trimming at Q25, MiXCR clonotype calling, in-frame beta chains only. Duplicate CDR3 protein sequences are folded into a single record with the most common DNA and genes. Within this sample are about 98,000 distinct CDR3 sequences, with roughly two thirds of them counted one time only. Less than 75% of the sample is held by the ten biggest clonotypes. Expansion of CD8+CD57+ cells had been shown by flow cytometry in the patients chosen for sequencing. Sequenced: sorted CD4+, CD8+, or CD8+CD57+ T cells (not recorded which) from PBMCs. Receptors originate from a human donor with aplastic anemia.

CDR3: CASRLMYTDTQYF. In DNA, the CDR3 is TGTGCCAGTCGTTTGATGTACACAGATACGCAGTATTTT. The chain employs TRBV19 and TRBJ2-3; D is unclear. Per germline, CDR1 LNHDA and CDR2 SQIVND (reference sequence). The CDR3 is 13 amino acids. V shed 8 bases and J shed 2 bases, with 11 bases lying between them.

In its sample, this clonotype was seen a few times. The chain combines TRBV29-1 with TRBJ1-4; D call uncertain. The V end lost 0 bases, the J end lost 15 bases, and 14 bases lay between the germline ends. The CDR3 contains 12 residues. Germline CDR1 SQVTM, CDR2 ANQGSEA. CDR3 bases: TGCAGCGTTGAAGATCCCTCGCTGGGTGTGTTTTTT. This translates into CSVEDPSLGVFF. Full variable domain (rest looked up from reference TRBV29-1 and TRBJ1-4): SAVISQKPSRDICQRGTSLTIQCQVDSQVTMMFWYRQQPGQSLTLIATANQGSEATYESGFVIDKFPISRPNLTFSTLTVSNMSPEDSSIYLCSVEDPSLGVFFGSGTQLSVL.

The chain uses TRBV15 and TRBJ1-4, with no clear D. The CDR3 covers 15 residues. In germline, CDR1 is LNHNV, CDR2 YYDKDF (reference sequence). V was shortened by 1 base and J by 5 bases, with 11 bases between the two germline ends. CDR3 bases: TGTGCCACCAGCAGAGTTGGGCAGCCGAATGAAAAACTGTTTTTT. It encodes CATSRVGQPNEKLFF.

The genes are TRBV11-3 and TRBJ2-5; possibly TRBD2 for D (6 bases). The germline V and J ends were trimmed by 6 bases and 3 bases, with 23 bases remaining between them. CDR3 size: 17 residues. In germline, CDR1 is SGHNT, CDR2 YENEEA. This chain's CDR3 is CASSRSLALWGKETQYF. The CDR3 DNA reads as TGTGCCAGCAGTAGATCACTAGCCTTATGGGGAAAAGAGACCCAGTACTTC.

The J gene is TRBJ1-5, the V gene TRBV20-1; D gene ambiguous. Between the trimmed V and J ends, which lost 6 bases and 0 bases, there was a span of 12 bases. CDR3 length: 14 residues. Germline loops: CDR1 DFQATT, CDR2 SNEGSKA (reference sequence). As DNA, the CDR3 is TGCAGTGCGAAGACGGCGGATAGCAATCAGCCCCAGCATTTT. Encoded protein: CSAKTADSNQPQHF.

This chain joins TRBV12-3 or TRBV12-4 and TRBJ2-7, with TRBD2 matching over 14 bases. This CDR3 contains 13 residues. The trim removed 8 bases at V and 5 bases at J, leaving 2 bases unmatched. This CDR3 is CASGLAGGNEQYF. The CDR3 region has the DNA TGTGCCAGCGGACTAGCGGGAGGTAACGAGCAGTACTTC.

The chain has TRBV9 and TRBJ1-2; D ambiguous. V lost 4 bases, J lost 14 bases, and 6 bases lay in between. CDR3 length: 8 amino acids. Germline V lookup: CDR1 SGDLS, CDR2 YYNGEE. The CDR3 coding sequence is TGTGCCAGCAGCCCTTCAACCTTC. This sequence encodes CASSPSTF.